What follows is one T cell receptor (beta chain) and its context. Its cognate antigen is unknown. Constant-segment primers served in 5'RACE that generated TCR alpha and TCR beta cDNA libraries bearing sample barcodes and UMIs. From the 5' RACE reads, TCRdb called clonotypes with MiXCR, one entry per CDR3 protein. The table includes about 84,000 distinct CDR3 sequences, approximately 14% detected once. The CDR3 length is 14 residues. The V gene lost 3 bases and the J gene lost 1 base, with 7 bases spanning the gap. This sample is drawn from a study of T-cell memory formation after mild COVID-19. Points from the study as a whole: Contracting CD4+ clones were located mainly in CM and EM, and CD8+ clones in EMRA.

Sample: PBMCs or a T cell subset sorted from them (not recorded which). The chain is built from TRBV12-3 or TRBV12-4 and TRBJ1-3, with D possibly TRBD1 on 5 matching bases. The origin of this receptor is an adult woman who had mild COVID-19 (a few samples of this study predate the infection). Cell type and time point are not known. The chain's CDR3 is CASSFWGSGNTIYF. DNA for the CDR3: TGTGCCAGCAGTTTCTGGGGGTCTGGAAACACCATATATTTT.